Shown below are 10 T cell receptor beta chains from a single sample sequenced in a study of blood T cell repertoires in COVID-19. Measured with immunoSEQ multiplex PCR; TCRdb has only the in-frame clones, and not every one. The repertoire has about 50,000 clones, about 84% of them found once; the top ten carry approximately 2.1%. Sequencing was done on a sample of peripheral blood. The receptor source for this set is a woman in her fifties or sixties with acute or convalescent COVID-19.

The chain combines TRBV27 with TRBJ1-5, with 9 bases matching TRBD1. The length of the CDR3 is 17 residues. The V and J ends lost 0 bases and 3 bases, in that order; junction bases with no gene match: 6. Germline V gives CDR1 MNHEY, CDR2 SMNVEV (reference sequence). The CDR3 sequence: CASSLSWTGASNQPQHF. CDR3 in DNA: TGTGCCAGCAGTTTATCCTGGACAGGGGCATCCAATCAGCCCCAGCATTTT.

The chain links TRBV3-1 (or the pseudogene TRBV3-2) to TRBJ2-2, with D perhaps TRBD1 (5 bases). The CDR3 runs 16 residues. Germline CDR1 and CDR2: LGHDT and YNNKEL (reference sequence). V was cut by 2 bases and J by 1 base, with 11 bases left in between. The CDR3 nucleotides are TGTGCCAGCAGCCAATCGTTCAGGGTGAACACCGGGGAGCTGTTTTTT. Translation: CASSQSFRVNTGELFF.

This rearrangement joins TRBV2 to TRBJ1-1; possible D gene TRBD1, 6 bases. V was trimmed by 7 bases and J by 11 bases, leaving 26 bases between them. The CDR3 spans 15 residues. Germline V CDR1 and CDR2: SNHLY, FYNNEI. The CDR3 loop reads CASTGLADSPGVAFF. CDR3 DNA sequence: TGTGCCAGCACTGGACTTGCGGACAGTCCAGGGGTGGCTTTCTTT.

This clone turned up a few times. The chain employs TRBV29-1 and TRBJ2-7; 7 bases agree with TRBD2. This CDR3 has 15 amino acids. Trimming cost V 2 bases and J 8 bases; bases outside gene matches: 15. Germline CDR1 SQVTM, CDR2 ANQGSEA. The CDR3 protein is CSVEISGHSPEKQYF. CDR3 in DNA: TGCAGCGTTGAAATTAGCGGGCACTCCCCGGAGAAGCAGTACTTC.

The chain uses TRBV2 and TRBJ1-5; TRBD1 is a possible D gene (5 bases). The CDR3 length is 14 residues. Trimming stripped 4 bases from V and 0 bases from J, with 7 bases between. CDR1 is SNHLY, CDR2 FYNNEI, per germline. Written as DNA, the CDR3 is TGTGCCAGCAGTGTACAGGTTAGCAATCAGCCCCAGCATTTT. It is translated as CASSVQVSNQPQHF.

This clone occurred once. The chain recombines TRBV7-8 with TRBJ2-7, with 7 bases fitting TRBD2. Looked up from germline, CDR1 is SGHVS and CDR2 is FQNEAQ. This CDR3 is 14 amino acids long. The V segment lost 2 bases and the J segment 2 bases; nucleotides outside the gene matches: 3. The CDR3 DNA reads as TGTGCCAGCAGCTTACTAGCGGCCGCCTACGAGCAGTACTTC. Amino acid sequence: CASSLLAAAYEQYF.

The chain employs TRBV28 and TRBJ1-5; D is unresolved. The V gene's germline CDR1 is MDHEN and CDR2 SYDVKM. V was trimmed by 3 bases and J by 0 bases, leaving 12 bases between them. The CDR3 has 16 residues. The CDR3: CASSLVSRNSNQPQHF. CDR3 in DNA: TGTGCCAGCAGTTTGGTTTCCAGGAATAGCAATCAGCCCCAGCATTTT.

This clone is a singleton in its sample. V is TRBV5-1 and J is TRBJ2-2; 10 positions agree with TRBD2. Germline trimming cut 4 bases from V and 4 bases from J; bases unmatched to any gene: 16. CDR1 is SGHRS, CDR2 YFSETQ, per germline. The CDR3 consists of 19 residues. CDR3 region: CASSPQGLAGVSGTGELFF. The CDR3, as DNA: TGCGCCAGCAGCCCCCAGGGGCTAGCGGGAGTAAGTGGCACCGGGGAGCTGTTTTTT.

The gene calls are TRBV28 and TRBJ2-7, with a weak D call TRBD1 (6 bases). The germline CDR1 and CDR2 sequences are MDHEN and SYDVKM. This CDR3 comprises 12 residues. Deletions cut 7 bases from V and 5 bases from J, with 12 bases between. As DNA, the CDR3 is TGTGCCAGCACCACCGGGACAAACGAGCAGTACTTC. It is translated as CASTTGTNEQYF.

This chain connects TRBV11-2 to TRBJ2-7; D is undetermined. Trimming shortened V by 1 base and J by 3 bases, and 7 bases separated the two germline ends. There are 13 residues in the CDR3. Germline values: CDR1 SGHAT, CDR2 FQNNGV. The DNA of the CDR3 is TGTGCCAGCAGCTTAGGGCCCTTCTACGAGCAGTACTTC. It codes for CASSLGPFYEQYF.